The clone carrying this T cell receptor (beta chain) was counted at least ten times. TCRdb ran MiXCR on the 5' RACE reads and lists one entry per CDR3 protein. The sample yields tens of thousands of distinct CDR3 sequences, about 10% seen once. The V and J ends lost 2 bases and 3 bases respectively, with 7 bases between them. This CDR3 contains 14 residues. Germline values: CDR1 LGHNA, CDR2 YNFKEQ. These data come from a study of early T cells in non-severe SARS-CoV-2 infection. The source is an adult who was a healthcare worker with PCR-confirmed SARS-CoV-2 infection or an uninfected control (not recorded which). The specimen was whole blood. The chain links TRBV4-2 to TRBJ2-2, with D possibly TRBD1 on 6 matching bases. CDR3 nucleotides: TGTGCCAGCAGCCAAAGGGGGTACACCGGGGAGCTGTTTTTT. This encodes CASSQRGYTGELFF.